This TCR beta chain stems from a study of somatic mutations in cytotoxic T cells in rheumatoid arthritis. V was clipped by 5 bases and J by 0 bases, with 10 bases between them. Looked up from germline, CDR1 is SGHTA and CDR2 is FQGNSA. This CDR3 comprises 15 residues. Sequencing used immunoSEQ multiplex PCR; TCRdb keeps in-frame clones, though not all of them. Of some 18,000 clones in the sample, about 80% were seen once. Study outcomes and limitations: Slight underrepresentation of TRBV07 in rheumatoid arthritis patients was not adjusted for multiple comparisons.

A remark on this clone: Its antigen is still unknown.

Sequencing was carried out using CD8+ T cells sorted from blood. The TCR sequence derives from an adult with rheumatoid arthritis. This rearrangement joins TRBV7-2 to TRBJ1-4; D uncertain. The CDR3: CASSLDRATNEKLFF. The CDR3, as DNA: TGTGCCAGCAGCCTAGACCGGGCAACTAATGAAAAACTGTTTTTT.